The 9 T cell receptor beta chains below all came from one sample that was sequenced in a study of beta chain features in type 1 diabetes. Whole-study results and caveats: Moderate yet significant TCRB CDR3 shortening was seen in Type 1 diabetes patients in all four CD4+ subsets.

Expressed TCRB transcripts got sequenced, as all isolated RNA was reverse transcribed. Method: immunoSEQ multiplex PCR; TCRdb's copy keeps in-frame clones and lacks some. The data show over 200,000 clones, roughly a tenth seen once. The antigens of these receptors remain unknown. Specimen: naive CD4+ T cells from blood. These receptor sequences come from a man younger than 45 with type 1 diabetes.

This clone showed up just a few times. J is TRBJ1-6 and V is TRBV11-2; tentatively, D is TRBD1 (6 bases). The CDR3 loop spans 15 amino acids. V lost 0 bases, J lost 7 bases, and 10 bases lay in between. CDR1 is SGHAT, CDR2 FQNNGV, per germline. CDR3 nucleotide sequence: TGTGCCAGCAGCTTAGATGGGCAGGGGAATTCACCCCTCCACTTT. This codes for CASSLDGQGNSPLHF.

This clone was counted a few times. CDR3: CATSRGQGASEQYF. The CDR3 DNA reads as TGTGCCACCAGCAGGGGACAGGGGGCGTCTGAGCAGTACTTC. The V and J genes are TRBV15 and TRBJ2-7; 12 bases are shared with TRBD1. Germline V gene lookup returns CDR1 LNHNV and CDR2 YYDKDF (reference sequence). This CDR3 region has 14 residues. V was pared by 3 bases and J by 7 bases, with 4 bases of the junction left unmatched.

This clone was seen only a few times. The chain couples TRBV4-3 to TRBJ1-1; 7 bases agree with TRBD1. The CDR3 runs 14 residues. Looked up from germline, CDR1 is LGHNA and CDR2 is YSLEER. V dropped 3 bases and J dropped 3; count of bases not matched to a gene: 4. The chain's CDR3 is CASSQPGGHTEAFF. The CDR3 DNA follows: TGCGCCAGCAGCCAGCCAGGGGGGCACACTGAAGCTTTCTTT.

A few counts support this clone. CDR3 residues: CASSLLQGARNEQFF. The CDR3 DNA follows: TGCGCCAGCAGCTTGTTACAGGGGGCGCGCAATGAGCAGTTCTTC. The rearrangement joins TRBV5-1 to TRBJ2-1; 9 bases are shared with TRBD1. Germline lookup yields CDR1 SGHRS and CDR2 YFSETQ. The CDR3 is 15 amino acids. J lost 6 bases, V lost 1 base, and 5 bases had no gene match.

This clone was seen a few times. The chain links TRBV5-8 to TRBJ1-5; 7 nucleotides agree with TRBD1. There are 15 residues in the CDR3. V lost 0 bases, J lost 4 bases, and 4 bases stayed unmatched. Per germline, CDR1 SGHTS and CDR2 YDEGEE. CDR3 loop: CASSLEGARNQPQHF. DNA for the CDR3: TGTGCCAGCAGCTTGGAGGGGGCGCGGAATCAGCCCCAGCATTTT. Based on the CDR3 plus reference TRBV5-8 and TRBJ1-5, the full variable domain is EAGVTQSPTHLIKTRGQQATLRCSPISGHTSVYWYQQALGLGLQFLLWYDEGEERNRGNFPPRFSGRQFPNYSSELNVNALELEDSALYLCASSLEGARNQPQHFGDGTRLSIL.

The CDR3 here is CASRRQLHNTEAFF. The CDR3 bases are TGTGCCAGCAGACGACAACTCCACAACACTGAAGCTTTCTTT. The rearrangement uses TRBV28 and TRBJ1-1; D call uncertain. CDR1 and CDR2 (germline): MDHEN, SYDVKM. The CDR3 extends over 14 amino acids. V shed 6 bases and J shed 2 bases, with 13 bases lying between them.

This clone was observed a handful of times. CDR3 sequence reads: CASSGDPQGYEQYF. CDR3 bases: TGTGCCAGCAGCGGAGATCCCCAGGGCTACGAGCAGTACTTC. The V gene is TRBV9, the J gene TRBJ2-7; D may be TRBD1 (5 bases). Germline lookup yields CDR1 SGDLS and CDR2 YYNGEE. The V and J ends lost 3 bases and 3 bases respectively, with 13 bases between them. The CDR3 spans 14 residues.

The V call is TRBV9, the J call TRBJ2-1, with D possibly TRBD1 on 5 matching bases. Looked up from germline, CDR1 is SGDLS and CDR2 is YYNGEE. Trimming took off 0 bases at V and 9 bases at J, with 16 bases between the two ends. This CDR3 region has 15 residues. The CDR3 spells CASSVGAGLRGEQFF. CDR3 sequence (DNA): TGTGCCAGCAGCGTAGGGGCCGGGCTAAGGGGTGAGCAGTTCTTC. Filled out from reference TRBV9 and TRBJ2-1, the complete variable domain reads DSGVTQTPKHLITATGQRVTLRCSPRSGDLSVYWYQQSLDQGLQFLIQYYNGEERAKGNILERFSAQQFPDLHSELNLSSLELGDSALYFCASSVGAGLRGEQFFGPGTRLTVL.

In the case of this clone: The junction departs from germline at one end; a sequencing error may be responsible. The rearrangement joins TRBV28 to TRBJ1-2; the match to TRBD1 covers 8 bases. The V gene's germline CDR1 is MDHEN and CDR2 SYDVKM. The CDR3 spans 11 residues. CDR3 protein: CASSGQGGVSF. CDR3 bases: TGTGCCAGCAGTGGACAGGGAGGGGTGAGCTTC.